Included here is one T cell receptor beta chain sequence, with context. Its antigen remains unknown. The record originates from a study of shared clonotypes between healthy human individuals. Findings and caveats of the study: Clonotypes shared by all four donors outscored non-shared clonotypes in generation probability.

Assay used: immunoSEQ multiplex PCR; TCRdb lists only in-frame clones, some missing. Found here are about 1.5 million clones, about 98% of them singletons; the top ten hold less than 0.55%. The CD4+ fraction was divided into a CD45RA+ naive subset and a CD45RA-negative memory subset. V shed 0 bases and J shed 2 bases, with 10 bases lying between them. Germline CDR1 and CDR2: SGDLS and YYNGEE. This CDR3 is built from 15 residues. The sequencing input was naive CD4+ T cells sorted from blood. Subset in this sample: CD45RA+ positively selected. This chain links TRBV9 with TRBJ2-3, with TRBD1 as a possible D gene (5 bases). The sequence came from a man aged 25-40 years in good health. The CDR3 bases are TGTGCCAGCAGCGTAGCGCAGGGCCCCACAGATACGCAGTATTTT. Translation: CASSVAQGPTDTQYF.